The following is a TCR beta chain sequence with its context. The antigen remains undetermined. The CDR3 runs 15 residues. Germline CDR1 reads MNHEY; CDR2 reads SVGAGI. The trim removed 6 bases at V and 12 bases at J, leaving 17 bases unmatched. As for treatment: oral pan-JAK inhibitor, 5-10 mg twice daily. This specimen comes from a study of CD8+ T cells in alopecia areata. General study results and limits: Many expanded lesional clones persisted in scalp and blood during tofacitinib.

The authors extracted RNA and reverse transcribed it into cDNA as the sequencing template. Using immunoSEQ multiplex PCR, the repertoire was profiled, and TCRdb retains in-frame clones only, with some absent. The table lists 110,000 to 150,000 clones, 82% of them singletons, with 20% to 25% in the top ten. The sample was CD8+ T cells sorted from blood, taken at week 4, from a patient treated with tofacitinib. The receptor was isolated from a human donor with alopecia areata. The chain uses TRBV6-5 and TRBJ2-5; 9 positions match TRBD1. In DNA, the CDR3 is TGTGCCAGCAGCCCAAGGGGGACAGGGTCCCTCGCGAAGTACTTC. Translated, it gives CASSPRGTGSLAKYF.